This is a list of T cell receptor beta chains from one sample in a study of shared clonotypes between healthy human individuals. Generated by immunoSEQ multiplex PCR, the TCRdb table keeps only in-frame clones and is missing some. The sample includes more than 2,000,000 clones, roughly 93% seen only once; the top ten take approximately 0.4%. Sequenced material: naive CD4+ T cells from PBMCs. The source of these receptors is a man between 18 and 35 years old in good health. Some clones in this sample may be carry-over from other donors' samples. Both conserved end residues are part of each CDR3. D genes are given only for firm matches. Size is stated for part of the rows, as once, few or many counts, or as a class when the clone is expanded.

J,V,size,D,length,CDR3,DNA
TRBJ2-7,TRBV19,.,.,14,CASSKVVGLYEQYF,TGTGCCAGTAGTAAGGTGGTTGGCCTCTACGAGCAGTACTTC
TRBJ1-2,TRBV7-3,.,.,16,CASSLMGVELTYGYTF,TGTGCCAGCAGCTTAATGGGAGTTGAGCTTACCTATGGCTACACCTTC
TRBJ1-1,TRBV4-1,.,TRBD1,16,CASSQTRRTGGTEAFF,TGCGCCAGCAGCCAGACTCGGAGAACAGGGGGAACTGAAGCTTTCTTT
TRBJ2-5,TRBV7-6,.,.,13,CASSSGLEETQYF,TGTGCCAGCAGCTCGGGGCTCGAAGAGACCCAGTACTTC
TRBJ2-7,TRBV7-2,.,TRBD2,15,CASSLGLAQGYEQYF,TGTGCCAGCAGCCTAGGACTAGCCCAGGGATACGAGCAGTACTTC
TRBJ2-5,TRBV27,once,.,15,CASRPRQSPRETQYF,TGTGCCAGCAGACCGCGACAGAGCCCGCGGGAGACCCAGTACTTC
TRBJ2-3,TRBV9,.,TRBD2,16,CASSDGTSGRTDTQYF,TGTGCCAGCAGCGACGGGACTAGCGGGAGAACAGATACGCAGTATTTT
TRBJ2-3,TRBV10-1,.,TRBD2,16,CASSDGGAGDTDTQYF,TGCGCCAGCAGTGATGGTGGAGCGGGAGACACAGATACGCAGTATTTT
TRBJ1-1,TRBV7-2,.,.,13,CASTLTSRTEAFF,TGTGCCAGCACCCTAACGTCCAGGACTGAAGCTTTCTTT
TRBJ1-1,TRBV5-1,.,.,16,CASSPAVQGGYTEAFF,TGCGCCAGCAGCCCCGCTGTACAGGGCGGGTACACTGAAGCTTTCTTT
TRBJ1-1,TRBV19,.,.,11,CASTGRRWAFF,TGTGCCAGTACTGGCCGGAGGTGGGCTTTCTTT
TRBJ2-7,TRBV27,.,.,16,CASSALTWRGLYEQYF,TGTGCCAGCAGTGCCTTAACTTGGCGGGGACTCTACGAGCAGTACTTC
TRBJ1-4,TRBV29-1,.,.,11,CSVGAQDRLFF,TGCAGCGTCGGCGCCCAGGACAGACTGTTTTTT
TRBJ1-1,TRBV28,.,.,11,CASSSQVRAFF,TGTGCCAGCAGTTCACAGGTACGAGCTTTCTTT
TRBJ2-7,TRBV5-1,.,.,12,CASSLTGSEQYF,TGCGCCAGCAGCTTGACAGGGAGCGAGCAGTACTTC